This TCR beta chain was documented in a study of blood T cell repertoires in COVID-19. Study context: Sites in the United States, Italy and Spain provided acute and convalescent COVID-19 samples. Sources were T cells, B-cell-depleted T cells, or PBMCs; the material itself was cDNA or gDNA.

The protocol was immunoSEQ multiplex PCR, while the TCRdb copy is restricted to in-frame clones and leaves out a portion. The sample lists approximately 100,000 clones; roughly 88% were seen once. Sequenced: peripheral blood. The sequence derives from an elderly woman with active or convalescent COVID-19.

CDR3 sequence (DNA): TGTGCCAGCTCACCTGAGCGGGGGCATGGCTACACCTTC. Its protein product is CASSPERGHGYTF. This sequence joins TRBV18 and TRBJ1-2; D perhaps matches TRBD1 (6 bases). Germline loops: CDR1 KGHSH, CDR2 LQKENI. The ends were cut back, 3 bases at V and 6 bases at J, with 11 bases in the middle. The CDR3 consists of 13 residues.